The 5 T cell receptor beta chains listed next were all sequenced from one sample in a study of OX40 agonist ivuxolimab in advanced cancers. The data were produced by immunoSEQ multiplex PCR, yet TCRdb's version contains in-frame clones alone and is incomplete. The sample has tens of thousands of clones; about 88% are singletons. This specimen consisted of CD4+ or CD8+ T cells sorted from blood, obtained in a trial of the OX40 agonist ivuxolimab. The origin of the receptors is an adult with an advanced solid tumor such as melanoma, head and neck, liver or kidney cancer.

The J gene is TRBJ2-7, the V gene TRBV6-5, with unresolved D. The CDR3 covers 13 residues. V lost 0 bases and J lost 7, with 10 bases in between. Germline V CDR1 and CDR2: MNHEY, SVGAGI. CDR3 nucleotides: TGTGCCAGCAGTTACTCGATCCGGCTTGAGCAGTACTTC. Residues: CASSYSIRLEQYF.

The rearrangement uses TRBV4-1 and TRBJ2-2; TRBD2 matches at 8 bases. J was trimmed by 0 bases and V by 4 bases; bases with no gene match: 4. This CDR3 has 16 residues. From germline, CDR1 is MGHRA and CDR2 YSYEKL. CDR3 sequence: CASSPVAGSNTGELFF. CDR3 sequence (DNA): TGCGCCAGCAGCCCGGTAGCGGGATCGAACACCGGGGAGCTGTTTTTT.

This chain's CDR3 is CASSLERGSYEQYF. The CDR3 DNA reads TGTGCCAGCAGCTTGGAGCGGGGTTCCTACGAGCAGTACTTC. V is TRBV5-5 and J is TRBJ2-7, with TRBD2 matching over 7 bases. The CDR3 extends over 14 amino acids. The trim removed 0 bases at V and 1 base at J, leaving 1 base unmatched. Germline CDR1 SGHKS, CDR2 YYEKEE (reference sequence).

The CDR3 region is CASSFPSDIAEAFF. CDR3 coding DNA: TGTGCCAGCAGTTTCCCCAGCGATATTGCTGAAGCTTTCTTT. The V call is TRBV28, the J call TRBJ1-1; D is unresolved. V lost 3 bases and J lost 6, with 14 bases in between. CDR3 length: 14 amino acids. The germline CDR1 and CDR2 sequences are MDHEN and SYDVKM.

The CDR3 spells CASAFLAGYEQYF. The CDR3 DNA reads TGCGCCAGCGCGTTTTTAGCGGGCTACGAGCAGTACTTC. This sequence joins TRBV5-1 and TRBJ2-7, with TRBD2 identical over 7 bases. The V gene end was trimmed by 7 bases and the J gene end by 3 bases; junction bases not matched to a gene: 7. The CDR3 extends over 13 amino acids. In germline, CDR1 is SGHRS, CDR2 YFSETQ.